A selection of T cell receptor beta chains follows, all from one sample in a study of tumor and adjacent non-tumor tissue in lung cancer. TCRdb re-derived calls from the multiplex PCR reads in MiXCR, one entry per CDR3 protein. The sample includes 70,000 to 80,000 distinct CDR3 sequences, over 60% seen only once; the top ten take 8% to 9.5%. The sequencing sample was made of lung tumor tissue. The receptors come from a woman aged 40 to 49 with non-small cell lung cancer. CDR3s include the opening cysteine and the closing phenylalanine or tryptophan. A D gene is named only where the DNA matches it firmly. Clone size is shown for a subset of rows, as once, few, many or a class of expanded clone.

v_call	clone_size	j_call	d_call	cdr3_aa	cdr3_nt
TRBV20-1	NA	TRBJ2-5	TRBD1	CSAPRQGVREIQYF	TGCAGTGCCCCAAGACAGGGGGTGAGAGAGATCCAGTACTTC
TRBV29-1	NA	TRBJ1-5	TRBD1	CSVGSGGNRPQHF	TGCAGCGTTGGATCAGGGGGCAATCGGCCCCAGCATTTT
TRBV11-2	NA	TRBJ2-1	NA	CASSISRAVGEQFF	TGTGCCAGCAGCATTTCCAGAGCCGTGGGTGAGCAGTTCTTC
TRBV14	NA	TRBJ2-2	NA	CASSQQEGPTGELFF	TGTGCCAGCAGCCAGCAAGAGGGACCCACCGGGGAGCTGTTTTTT
TRBV11-2	NA	TRBJ2-5	NA	CASSSPMDGGRETQYF	TGTGCCAGCAGCTCCCCAATGGATGGGGGCCGCGAGACCCAATACTTC
TRBV10-2	many	TRBJ1-6	TRBD1	CASSETGQGFSPLHF	TGCGCCAGCAGTGAGACCGGACAGGGATTCTCACCCCTCCACTTT
TRBV6-5	NA	TRBJ1-6	NA	CASSYTVVQASPLPF	TGTGCCAGCAGTTACACGGTTGTACAGGCTTCACCCCTCCCCTTT
TRBV11-3	NA	TRBJ2-7	NA	CGSSIERGEQYF	TGTGGCAGCAGCATAGAAAGGGGCGAACAGTACTTC
TRBV11-3	NA	TRBJ2-5	NA	CASSGRTRYF	TGTGCCAGCAGTGGGCGGACCCGGTATTTC
TRBV28	NA	TRBJ2-2	NA	CASRLQGTGGLFF	TGTGCCAGCAGACTGCAGGGTACCGGGGGGCTATTTTTT
TRBV21-1	many	TRBJ2-1	NA	CASTGGGGREEQFF	TGTGCCAGCACCGGTGGGGGCGGGCGGGAGGAGCAGTTCTTC
TRBV4-1	NA	TRBJ2-7	TRBD1	CTSSLAPSGGSYEQYF	TGCACCAGCAGTCTCGCCCCTTCAGGGGGCTCCTACGAGCAGTACTTC
TRBV11-2	NA	TRBJ2-1	NA	CASNLGLSGSSVDEQFF	TGTGCCAGCAACTTAGGTTTATCCGGGAGTAGTGTTGATGAACAGTTCTTC
TRBV12-3/TRBV12-4	NA	TRBJ2-3	TRBD1	CGSGPWDRSYTQYF	TGTGGCAGCGGACCGTGGGACAGAAGCTATACGCAGTATTTT
TRBV28	once	TRBJ1-4	NA	CASGEGFNEKLFF	TGTGCCAGCGGTGAGGGGTTTAATGAGAAACTGTTTTTT
TRBV11-2	NA	TRBJ2-1	NA	CTNSLGPLTGRNEQFF	TGTACCAACAGCTTAGGGCCACTAACGGGGCGCAATGAGCAGTTCTTC
TRBV5-1	many	TRBJ2-7	TRBD1	CASSPELGQGREQYF	TGCGCCAGCAGCCCGGAATTGGGACAGGGGCGGGAGCAGTACTTC
TRBV10-3	once	TRBJ1-5	NA	CVISESGSMSQCF	TGTGTCATCAGTGAATCGGGAAGCATGTCCCAGTGTTTT
TRBV11-2	NA	TRBJ2-2	NA	CTSSPENQNTGELFF	TGTACTAGTAGCCCCGAAAATCAGAACACCGGGGAACTGTTTTTT
TRBV12-3/TRBV12-4	few	TRBJ1-6	NA	CASGVRGSPLHF	TGTGCCAGCGGCGTCAGGGGCTCGCCCCTCCACTTT
TRBV29-1	NA	TRBJ2-7	TRBD1	CSVDGTGSPSYEQCF	TGCAGTGTTGACGGGACAGGGTCTCCGAGCTACGAGCAGTGCTTC
TRBV12-3/TRBV12-4	many	TRBJ2-1	TRBD2	CASSPLGTSRYNEQFF	TGTGCCAGCAGTCCCCTCGGGACTAGCCGCTACAATGAGCAGTTCTTC
TRBV30	many	TRBJ2-1	TRBD2	CAWDTSGSQFF	TGTGCCTGGGATACTAGCGGGAGCCAGTTCTTC
TRBV11-3	NA	TRBJ2-1	NA	CASRPGQMGNEQFF	TGTGCCAGCAGACCCGGACAGATGGGCAATGAGCAGTTCTTC
TRBV6-2/TRBV6-3	NA	TRBJ2-1	TRBD1	CASSPGTGERSQQFF	TGTGCCAGCAGTCCCGGGACAGGGGAGCGCAGTCAGCAGTTCTTC
TRBV29-1	NA	TRBJ2-1	NA	CSVEALGPLKNEQIF	TGCAGCGTTGAAGCTTTGGGACCCTTAAAGAATGAGCAGATCTTC
TRBV6-1	NA	TRBJ2-7	TRBD2	CASTASGVPLEQYF	TGTGCCAGCACCGCTAGCGGGGTGCCCCTCGAGCAGTACTTT
TRBV30	NA	TRBJ1-2	NA	CARSLSDSYGYTF	TGTGCCCGGAGTCTATCGGACAGCTATGGCTACACCTTC
TRBV6-6	NA	TRBJ2-7	NA	CASRGISRRDEQYF	TGTGCTAGCAGGGGAATTAGCAGGAGAGACGAGCAGTACTTC
TRBV11-2	NA	TRBJ1-1	NA	CTSYLDGRGWGAFF	TGTACCAGCTACTTAGACGGGCGGGGCTGGGGGGCTTTCTTT